There are a few counts of the clone carrying this T cell receptor beta chain. Its antigen is undetermined. All donors were healthy Caucasians. These data belong to a study of identical twins. Regarding the study as a whole: It was out-of-frame TCR alpha sharing in monozygotic twins that models underestimated. Cross-sectional statistics underpinned the conclusions; the same donors were not followed.

Germline V gene sequence: CDR1 MNHEY, CDR2 SVGAGI. Trimming cost V 2 bases and J 7 bases; bases outside gene matches: 9. The CDR3 has 15 residues. Unique molecular identifiers were present on the cDNA, which also gained a universal primer site by template switching. TCRdb re-derived calls from the 5' RACE reads in MiXCR, one entry per CDR3 protein. The profile covers roughly 200,000 distinct CDR3 sequences, with around 6.9% appearing a single time and 1.9% taken by the ten largest. In addition, the sample was reused for a study of yellow fever vaccine responses in identical twins.

The V call is TRBV6-5, the J call TRBJ1-2, with 8 nucleotides matching TRBD1. The receptor's source is a woman aged 18-35 years in good health. The specimen was memory (CD45RO+) T cells sorted from blood. The CDR3 bases are TGTGCCAGCAGTTACGTCGGACAGGGACTTAGTGGCTACACCTTC. This gives the protein CASSYVGQGLSGYTF.